This T cell receptor beta chain was found in a study of T cell changes during pregnancy in multiple sclerosis. The repertoire was sequenced with immunoSEQ multiplex PCR; TCRdb's copy has only in-frame clones and lacks some. The table lists almost 35,000 clones, about nine tenths of them singletons. CDR3 size: 15 residues. Germline values: CDR1 SGHVS, CDR2 FQNEAQ. Trimming took 2 bases from V and 1 from J; bases not matched to a gene: 2. The V gene is TRBV7-8, the J gene TRBJ2-1; TRBD1 matches at 7 bases. The starting material was peripheral blood, obtained in the second trimester of pregnancy. The sequence came from a female donor in good health, enrolled as a control in a pregnancy study. The CDR3 loop is CASSLKTGSYNEQFF. The CDR3 region has the DNA TGTGCCAGCAGCTTAAAGACAGGGTCCTACAATGAGCAGTTCTTC. Combining the CDR3 with reference TRBV7-8 and TRBJ2-1 gives the whole variable domain GAGVSQSPRYKVAKRGQDVALRCDPISGHVSLFWYQQALGQGPEFLTYFQNEAQLDKSGLPSDRFFAERPEGSVSTLKIQRTQQEDSAVYLCASSLKTGSYNEQFFGPGTRLTVL.